This TCR beta chain comes out of a study of blood T cell repertoires in COVID-19. Study summary: T cells, B-cell-depleted T cells, or PBMCs supplied cDNA or gDNA.

The CDR3 sequence is 17 residues long. Trimming stripped 0 bases from V and 4 bases from J, with 19 bases between. Germline-derived CDR1 and CDR2 are SGDLS and YYNGEE. Per the original data handling: Amplifying reference gene primers gave estimates of nucleated cell counts. Produced via immunoSEQ multiplex PCR; TCRdb's table is partial and in-frame only. V and J calls and clone size follow that table, whereas D and trimming were derived from the DNA. Of under 200,000 clones detected, approximately 90% appear once; the ten largest clones hold approximately 2%. This chain joins TRBV9 and TRBJ1-1; possible D gene TRBD1, 5 bases. The sequenced material came from peripheral blood. This clonotype was obtained from a man aged 18-30 years with acute or convalescent COVID-19. The CDR3 DNA follows: TGTGCCAGCAGCGTAGGGCAACACTTCAGCGGGGGCACTGAAGCTTTCTTT. It codes for CASSVGQHFSGGTEAFF.